These 19 T cell receptor beta chains were all obtained from the same sample, sequenced in a study of blood T cell repertoires in COVID-19. Generated by immunoSEQ multiplex PCR, the TCRdb table keeps only in-frame clones and is missing some. The profile shows some 15,000 clones, 70% to 80% of them singletons. The sequencing input was peripheral blood. The receptors shown here come from a human donor in a cohort sampled during active COVID-19.

This clone has more than one count but fewer than ten. The gene calls are TRBV5-8 and TRBJ1-2, with TRBD1 matching over 7 bases. The CDR3 totals 14 residues. The ends lost 2 bases at V and 2 bases at J; junction bases unmatched: 3. The germline CDR1 and CDR2 sequences are SGHTS and YDEGEE. This CDR3 reads CASSFSRGNYGYTF. The CDR3 region has the DNA TGTGCCAGCAGCTTTTCCAGGGGGAACTATGGCTACACCTTC.

V and J are TRBV28 and TRBJ2-5; TRBD2 might be the D (5 bases). The germline CDR1 and CDR2 sequences are MDHEN and SYDVKM. This CDR3 comprises 20 residues. The V end was cut by 3 bases, the J end by 5 bases, with 31 bases between. In DNA, the CDR3 is TGTGCCAGCAGTTTCGGTTTAAAGTTACAGAAGACTACTCTCTGGGAGACCCAGTACTTC. Residues: CASSFGLKLQKTTLWETQYF.

In DNA form, the CDR3 reads TGTGCCAGCAGCCTGAGGACAGGGGTCCACGAGCAGTACTTC. Residues: CASSLRTGVHEQYF. The rearrangement uses TRBV5-4 and TRBJ2-7; 9 nucleotides agree with TRBD1. The CDR3 runs to 14 residues. CDR1 and CDR2 (germline): SGHNT, YYREEE (reference sequence). The V segment lost 4 bases and the J segment 5 bases; nucleotides outside the gene matches: 7.

The rearrangement links TRBV6-5 to TRBJ2-7; 12 nucleotides align to TRBD1. Germline V gene data show CDR1 as MNHEY and CDR2 as SVGAGI. The J segment lost 6 bases and the V segment lost 6 bases, leaving 6 bases of the junction unmatched. The CDR3 sequence is 14 residues long. In nucleotides, the CDR3 is TGTGCCAGCAGGGGACAGGGGGCGCAAAGCGAGCAGTACTTC. It encodes CASRGQGAQSEQYF.

The CDR3 is CASSQGGGSTEAFF. CDR3 nucleotide sequence: TGTGCCAGCAGCCAAGGGGGGGGTAGTACTGAAGCTTTCTTT. The chain employs TRBV3-1 (or the pseudogene TRBV3-2) and TRBJ1-1; a possible D gene is TRBD1 (5 bases). Trimming left V 1 base short and J 5 bases short, with 11 bases between. The V gene's germline CDR1 is LGHDT and CDR2 YNNKEL (reference sequence). The CDR3 is 14 residues long.

This sequence joins TRBV27 and TRBJ2-1; TRBD2 agrees at 11 bases. Germline assignment: CDR1 MNHEY and CDR2 SMNVEV (reference sequence). The CDR3 has 14 amino acids. The trim removed 8 bases at V and 9 bases at J, leaving 9 bases unmatched. The CDR3 region is CASVSGRASTEQFF. In nucleotides, the CDR3 is TGTGCCAGCGTTAGCGGGAGGGCCTCCACTGAGCAGTTCTTC.

The rearrangement uses TRBV5-4 and TRBJ2-1; 7 positions agree with TRBD2. Trimming removed 1 base from V and 4 bases from J; junction bases left unmatched: 5. The CDR3 consists of 15 residues. Germline CDR1 reads SGHNT; CDR2 reads YYREEE (reference sequence). The CDR3 region is CASSLRPSGYNEQFF. The CDR3 region has the DNA TGTGCCAGCAGCTTGCGGCCTAGCGGATACAATGAGCAGTTCTTC.

The rearrangement uses TRBV28 and TRBJ1-1; 8 nucleotides match TRBD1. The V gene's germline CDR1 is MDHEN and CDR2 SYDVKM. This CDR3 is 14 amino acids long. The ends lost 4 bases at V and 5 bases at J; junction bases unmatched: 6. The CDR3 DNA is TGTGCCAGCAGTTCTAGACAGGGGAATACTGAAGCTTTCTTT. Amino acid sequence: CASSSRQGNTEAFF.

This chain links TRBV15 with TRBJ1-5; D gene unclear. Germline V gene sequence: CDR1 LNHNV, CDR2 YYDKDF (reference sequence). V lost 0 bases and J lost 7, with 4 bases in between. The CDR3 has 12 amino acids. The CDR3 reads CATSRDGQPQHF. CDR3 in DNA: TGTGCCACCAGCAGAGACGGGCAGCCCCAGCATTTT. The entire variable domain, with the rest obtained from reference TRBV15 and TRBJ1-5, is as follows: DAMVIQNPRYQVTQFGKPVTLSCSQTLNHNVMYWYQQKSSQAPKLLFHYYDKDFNNEADTPDNFQSRRPNTSFCFLDIRSPGLGDTAMYLCATSRDGQPQHFGDGTRLSIL.

The chain couples TRBV7-2 to TRBJ2-1, with 11 bases that match TRBD2. V was pared by 5 bases and J by 11 bases, with 8 bases of the junction left unmatched. The CDR3 sequence is 14 residues long. Germline assignment: CDR1 SGHTA and CDR2 FQGNSA. CDR3 in DNA: TGTGCCAGCAGCCCAGGGACTAGCGGATACAAGCAGTTCTTC. Amino acids: CASSPGTSGYKQFF.

The rearrangement joins TRBV7-6 to TRBJ2-2; D not certain. The V and J ends lost 2 bases and 4 bases respectively, with 5 bases between them. Looked up from germline, CDR1 is SGHVS and CDR2 is FNYEAQ. The CDR3 is 13 amino acids. The CDR3 loop is CASSLKPTGELFF. The CDR3 nucleotides are TGTGCCAGCAGCTTAAAGCCCACCGGGGAGCTGTTTTTT.

The chain carries TRBV19 and TRBJ1-6; TRBD1 matches at 7 bases. Per the germline V gene, CDR1 is LNHDA and CDR2 is SQIVND (reference sequence). This CDR3 comprises 15 residues. V lost 5 bases and J lost 8; bases outside the gene matches: 9. CDR3 amino acids: CASSPSGQTYSPLHF. In DNA, the CDR3 is TGTGCCAGTAGTCCCTCGGGACAGACTTATTCACCCCTCCACTTT.

The chain joins TRBV10-3 to TRBJ1-2; D is perhaps TRBD1 (5 bases). Trimming removed 4 bases at V and 1 base at J, with 13 bases between. CDR3 length: 15 amino acids. CDR1 and CDR2 (germline): ENHRY, SYGVKD. The CDR3 sequence: CAISAGQAFNYGYTF. CDR3 nucleotide sequence: TGTGCCATCAGTGCCGGACAAGCCTTTAACTATGGCTACACCTTC.

The chain recombines TRBV19 with TRBJ2-3, with D perhaps matching TRBD2 (6 bases). The length of the CDR3 is 18 residues. Trimming removed 4 bases at V and 2 bases at J, with 22 bases between. Germline assignment: CDR1 LNHDA and CDR2 SQIVND (reference sequence). CDR3 coding DNA: TGTGCCAGTAGTAGGGCGGTTGGAGGGCGATCACCCACAGATACGCAGTATTTT. Its protein is CASSRAVGGRSPTDTQYF.

The genes are TRBV28 and TRBJ2-5; possibly TRBD1 for D (6 bases). Germline V gene sequence: CDR1 MDHEN, CDR2 SYDVKM. Trimming removed 7 bases from V and 5 bases from J, with 14 bases in between. This CDR3 has 13 residues. This CDR3 is CASKQGPSETQYF. CDR3 nucleotide sequence: TGTGCCAGCAAACAGGGACCTTCGGAGACCCAGTACTTC.

This chain uses TRBV3-1 (or the pseudogene TRBV3-2) with TRBJ2-1; maybe TRBD1 (5 bases). The CDR3 length is 16 residues. Germline V gives CDR1 LGHDT, CDR2 YNNKEL (reference sequence). The V end lost 5 bases, the J end lost 4 bases, and 18 bases lay between the germline ends. The CDR3 protein is CASSYTGDSAYNEQFF. CDR3 DNA: TGTGCCAGCAGCTATACAGGCGACTCCGCTTACAATGAGCAGTTCTTC.

This sequence joins TRBV28 and TRBJ1-2, with D perhaps matching TRBD1 (6 bases). V dropped 5 bases and J dropped 4 bases, with 17 bases sitting between them. CDR3 length equals 15 residues. Germline assignment: CDR1 MDHEN and CDR2 SYDVKM. The CDR3 sequence: CASSRPRGGGYGYTF. DNA for the CDR3: TGTGCCAGCAGTCGCCCTCGGGGAGGGGGCTATGGCTACACCTTC.

This chain links TRBV10-3 with TRBJ1-3; weak D call: TRBD1 (6 bases). CDR1 is ENHRY and CDR2 is SYGVKD in the germline V gene. CDR3 length equals 14 residues. V lost 4 bases to trimming and J lost 2 bases, with 9 bases between them. As DNA, the CDR3 is TGTGCCATCAGTGTACAGGGTGCTGGAAACACCATATATTTT. Translated: CAISVQGAGNTIYF.

This clone was detected once. The CDR3 loop is CASSRRDGGADTQYF. The CDR3 bases are TGTGCCAGCAGCCGCCGGGACGGCGGGGCCGATACGCAGTATTTT. V is TRBV7-2 and J is TRBJ2-3, with D perhaps matching TRBD2 (6 bases). CDR1 is SGHTA, CDR2 FQGNSA, per germline. The CDR3 is 15 amino acids. The V end lost 5 bases, the J end lost 6 bases, and 18 bases lay between the germline ends.